A selection of T cell receptor beta chains follows, all from one sample in a study of glioma-infiltrating T cells after dendritic cell vaccination. TCRdb's copy holds only in-frame clones and misses some; the assay was immunoSEQ multiplex PCR. Of about 82,000 clones in the sample, around 90% are singletons; the top ten hold about 3%. The material was blood, obtained before dendritic cell vaccination. The receptors derive from a human donor with glioblastoma. CDR3s include the opening cysteine and the closing phenylalanine or tryptophan. D genes are given only for firm matches. The size of a clone is reported for some rows only, either as once, few or many, or as a class for expanded clones.

11,TRBJ1-1,NA,TRBV30,NA,CASTERTEAFF,TGTGCCTCGACAGAGAGGACTGAAGCTTTCTTT
17,TRBJ2-1,once,TRBV5-4,TRBD2,CASSPKPRDYTYNEQFF,TGTGCCAGCAGCCCAAAACCCCGGGACTACACATACAATGAGCAGTTCTTC
17,TRBJ2-4,NA,TRBV7-3,TRBD1,CASSPRGQGMNGDIQYF,TGTGCCAGCAGCCCTCGTGGACAGGGGATGAATGGGGACATTCAGTACTTC
13,TRBJ2-1,NA,TRBV10-1,TRBD2,CASSGGGSREQFF,TGCGCCAGCAGTGGGGGCGGGAGTCGTGAGCAGTTCTTC
13,TRBJ2-5,NA,TRBV12-5,NA,CASGPSRPETQYF,TGTGCTAGTGGTCCCTCCCGTCCGGAGACCCAGTACTTC
13,TRBJ1-2,once,TRBV27,TRBD1,CASRSTGGGGYTF,TGTGCCAGCAGGTCTACAGGGGGCGGTGGCTACACCTTC
13,TRBJ2-7,NA,TRBV28,TRBD2,CASRLGAGVEQYF,TGTGCCAGCAGACTAGGCGCGGGGGTCGAGCAGTACTTC
19,TRBJ2-1,NA,TRBV5-1,TRBD2,CASSLWTSGGRSSYNEQFF,TGCGCCAGCAGCTTGTGGACTAGCGGGGGCAGGAGCTCCTACAATGAGCAGTTCTTC
16,TRBJ2-1,NA,TRBV7-3,TRBD2,CASSSPGLAGGNEQFF,TGTGCCAGCAGCTCCCCGGGACTAGCGGGAGGAAATGAGCAGTTCTTC
14,TRBJ1-1,NA,TRBV11-3,NA,CASSWGTSNTEAFF,TGTGCCAGCAGCTGGGGGACTTCGAACACTGAAGCTTTCTTT
13,TRBJ2-2,NA,TRBV19,NA,CASSLNRAGELFF,TGTGCCAGTAGTTTAAACAGGGCCGGGGAGCTGTTTTTT
14,TRBJ2-3,NA,TRBV9,NA,CASSVGGLSNTQYF,TGTGCCAGCAGCGTAGGAGGTCTCTCCAATACGCAGTATTTT
13,TRBJ2-3,NA,TRBV5-1,TRBD2,CASGLAPTDTQYF,TGCGCCAGCGGACTAGCCCCGACCGATACGCAGTATTTT
14,TRBJ1-3,NA,TRBV7-6,NA,CASSRAQGGNTIYF,TGTGCCAGCAGCCGCGCCCAGGGGGGAAACACCATATATTTT
12,TRBJ2-7,NA,TRBV6-1,NA,CASRGRSYEQYF,TGTGCCAGCAGGGGGCGCTCCTACGAGCAGTACTTC
15,TRBJ2-2,NA,TRBV30,NA,CAWKHTDSDTGELFF,TGTGCCTGGAAACATACGGACAGCGACACCGGGGAGCTGTTTTTT
16,TRBJ1-2,NA,TRBV18,TRBD1,CASSLVRTGTAYGYTF,TGTGCCAGCTCACTCGTACGAACCGGGACAGCTTATGGCTACACCTTC
15,TRBJ2-5,NA,TRBV5-1,NA,CASRSTGTPGETQYF,TGCGCCAGCAGGTCTACCGGGACTCCCGGGGAGACCCAGTACTTC
16,TRBJ2-1,NA,TRBV4-2,TRBD2,CASSHSGLAGGNEQFF,TGTGCCAGCAGCCATTCCGGACTAGCGGGGGGTAATGAGCAGTTCTTC
16,TRBJ2-2,once,TRBV6-6,TRBD1,CASSPRQGAATGELFF,TGTGCCAGCAGTCCCCGACAGGGGGCAGCGACCGGGGAGCTGTTTTTT
14,TRBJ1-6,once,TRBV7-2,NA,CASSSTGYNSPLHF,TGTGCCAGCAGCTCGACAGGTTATAATTCCCCCCTCCACTTT
15,TRBJ1-4,once,TRBV30,NA,CAWSAPGVLDEKLFF,TGTGCCTGGAGTGCTCCAGGGGTATTGGATGAAAAACTGTTTTTT
17,TRBJ1-3,NA,TRBV5-1,TRBD1,CASSLGQGGNSGNTIYF,TGCGCCAGCAGCTTGGGACAGGGTGGGAACTCTGGAAACACCATATATTTT
15,TRBJ2-7,NA,TRBV10-1,TRBD2,CASSEIAGGPYEQYF,TGCGCCAGCAGTGAAATAGCGGGAGGGCCGTACGAGCAGTACTTC
15,TRBJ2-7,NA,TRBV5-1,TRBD1,CASTTQGLGSYEQYF,TGCGCCAGCACAACACAGGGGTTGGGGTCCTACGAGCAGTACTTC
13,TRBJ1-2,once,TRBV18,NA,CASSPPENYGYTF,TGTGCCAGCTCACCACCAGAGAACTATGGCTACACCTTC
14,TRBJ2-3,once,TRBV6-6,TRBD1,CASRSQGDTDTQYF,TGTGCCAGCCGCAGCCAGGGGGACACAGATACGCAGTATTTT
15,TRBJ2-3,once,TRBV6-1,TRBD2,CASSSTSGIPDTQYF,TGTGCCAGCAGTTCCACTAGCGGGATCCCAGATACGCAGTATTTT
14,TRBJ2-7,NA,TRBV27,NA,CASSFGVSSYEQYF,TGTGCCAGCAGTTTCGGGGTCAGCTCCTACGAGCAGTACTTC
15,TRBJ2-1,few,TRBV4-1,TRBD2,CASSPPAGGPGEQFF,TGCGCCAGCAGCCCCCCAGCGGGGGGGCCAGGTGAGCAGTTCTTC
14,TRBJ2-1,NA,TRBV30,NA,CAWSMGGVWDEQFF,TGTGCCTGGAGTATGGGGGGAGTTTGGGATGAGCAGTTCTTC
14,TRBJ1-1,few,TRBV7-9,TRBD1,CASSWQGGITEAFF,TGTGCCAGCAGCTGGCAGGGGGGTATTACTGAAGCTTTCTTT
15,TRBJ2-7,once,TRBV6-1,TRBD1,CASSEGTGGWYEQYF,TGTGCCAGCAGTGAGGGGACAGGGGGTTGGTACGAGCAGTACTTC
16,TRBJ2-5,NA,TRBV7-8,TRBD1,CASSNRRQGIQETQYF,TGTGCCAGCAGCAACAGGAGACAGGGGATCCAAGAGACCCAGTACTTC
15,TRBJ2-1,NA,TRBV19,TRBD2,CASSLAGGTYNEQFF,TGTGCCAGTAGCCTAGCGGGAGGAACCTACAATGAGCAGTTCTTC
14,TRBJ1-1,NA,TRBV6-1,NA,CASSPGGEGTEAFF,TGTGCCAGCAGCCCCGGAGGAGAGGGCACTGAAGCTTTCTTT
14,TRBJ2-1,NA,TRBV11-3,TRBD2,CASSWTSGIHEQFF,TGTGCCAGCAGCTGGACTAGCGGGATTCATGAGCAGTTCTTC
15,TRBJ1-2,NA,TRBV13,NA,CASSLETGGNYGYTF,TGTGCCAGCAGCTTAGAGACAGGAGGTAACTATGGCTACACCTTC
14,TRBJ1-3,NA,TRBV13,NA,CASSLTGTGNTIYF,TGTGCCAGCAGCCTAACAGGGACTGGAAACACCATATATTTT
16,TRBJ2-3,once,TRBV2,TRBD2,CASTGGASSSTDTQYF,TGTGCCAGCACCGGGGGGGCCTCTTCTAGCACAGATACGCAGTATTTT
15,TRBJ1-5,NA,TRBV15,NA,CATSTAGFGNQPQHF,TGTGCCACCAGCACCGCGGGCTTCGGGAATCAGCCCCAGCATTTT
13,TRBJ2-2,NA,TRBV30,TRBD2,CAWRGLVSGELFF,TGTGCCTGGAGGGGACTAGTGTCCGGGGAGCTGTTTTTT
13,TRBJ2-2,NA,TRBV5-1,NA,CASTGPNTGELFF,TGCGCCAGTACAGGCCCGAACACCGGGGAGCTGTTTTTT
14,TRBJ1-2,NA,TRBV7-8,TRBD1,CASSFGGTGYGYTF,TGTGCCAGCAGCTTCGGCGGGACAGGATATGGCTACACCTTC
12,TRBJ1-1,NA,TRBV30,NA,CAWSLGNTEAFF,TGTGCCTGGAGTCTAGGGAACACTGAAGCTTTCTTT
16,TRBJ2-5,NA,TRBV5-1,TRBD2,CASSRGAGGFGETQYF,TGCGCCAGCAGCAGGGGAGCGGGGGGATTCGGGGAGACCCAGTACTTC
16,TRBJ1-4,NA,TRBV5-5,NA,CASSLIFTGLGEKLFF,TGTGCCAGCAGCTTGATCTTCACAGGCTTAGGGGAAAAACTGTTTTTT
16,TRBJ1-2,NA,TRBV9,TRBD1,CASSPTVGTGWNGYTF,TGTGCCAGCAGCCCGACCGTCGGGACAGGGTGGAATGGCTACACCTTC
14,TRBJ2-3,few,TRBV6-1,TRBD2,CASSAILAFDTQYF,TGTGCCAGCAGTGCGATACTAGCGTTCGATACGCAGTATTTT
16,TRBJ2-2,NA,TRBV28,NA,CASSLYSLRTPGELFF,TGTGCCAGCAGTTTATATTCCCTCAGAACGCCCGGGGAGCTGTTTTTT
13,TRBJ1-2,NA,TRBV11-2,TRBD1,CASSPRDRHGYTF,TGTGCCAGCAGCCCACGGGACAGACATGGCTACACCTTC
16,TRBJ1-1,NA,TRBV5-1,TRBD1,CASSLAGRGPGGEAFF,TGCGCCAGCAGCTTGGCGGGCAGGGGGCCCGGGGGTGAAGCTTTCTTT
15,TRBJ2-7,NA,TRBV4-1,NA,CASSQEEKASYEQYF,TGCGCCAGCAGCCAAGAGGAGAAAGCCTCCTACGAGCAGTACTTC
16,TRBJ2-7,NA,TRBV5-5,TRBD1,CASSNVLGTGGNEQYF,TGTGCCAGCAGCAATGTACTAGGGACAGGGGGCAACGAGCAGTACTTC
14,TRBJ2-3,once,TRBV30,TRBD2,CAWTSGGRIDTQYF,TGTGCCTGGACTAGCGGGGGGCGTATAGATACGCAGTATTTT
14,TRBJ2-2,NA,TRBV29-1,TRBD1,CSVADRVATGELFF,TGCAGCGTTGCGGACAGGGTGGCCACCGGGGAGCTGTTTTTT
16,TRBJ1-6,NA,TRBV5-1,NA,CASSLSGHTYNSPLHF,TGCGCCAGCAGCTTATCGGGACACACCTATAATTCACCCCTCCACTTT
13,TRBJ2-7,NA,TRBV11-3,NA,CASSPGREYEQYF,TGTGCCAGCAGCCCGGGCCGGGAATACGAGCAGTACTTC
15,TRBJ2-2,NA,TRBV30,TRBD2,CAWSETSGSGGELFF,TGTGCCTGGAGTGAGACTAGCGGGAGCGGCGGGGAGCTGTTTTTT